The present T cell receptor beta chain was sequenced within a study of blood T cell repertoires in COVID-19. In the study overall: Samples of COVID-19 (acute and convalescent) were obtained from the United States, Italy and Spain. T cells, B-cell-depleted T cells, or PBMCs provided the cDNA or gDNA that served as material.

Original analysis: Estimated nucleated cell counts came from reference gene primer amplification. TCRdb's copy holds only in-frame clones and misses some; the assay was immunoSEQ multiplex PCR. The DNA gave D and trimming, while V, J and clone size come from that table. This table holds around 230,000 clones, about 80% found once. V was trimmed by 7 bases and J by 4 bases, leaving 16 bases between them. This CDR3 has 14 residues. The V gene's germline CDR1 is SNHLY and CDR2 FYNNEI. The V call is TRBV2, the J call TRBJ1-2; no firm D call. Sequences were obtained from peripheral blood. The clonotype comes from a woman of 80 years or more with acute or convalescent COVID-19. The CDR3: CASIPRPNGYGYTF. The CDR3 coding sequence is TGTGCCAGCATTCCCAGGCCTAATGGCTATGGCTACACCTTC. The full variable domain, its missing parts supplied by reference TRBV2 and TRBJ1-2, is EPEVTQTPSHQVTQMGQEVILRCVPISNHLYFYWYRQILGQKVEFLVSFYNNEISEKSEIFDDQFSVERPDGSNFTLKIRSTKLEDSAMYFCASIPRPNGYGYTFGSGTRLTVV.